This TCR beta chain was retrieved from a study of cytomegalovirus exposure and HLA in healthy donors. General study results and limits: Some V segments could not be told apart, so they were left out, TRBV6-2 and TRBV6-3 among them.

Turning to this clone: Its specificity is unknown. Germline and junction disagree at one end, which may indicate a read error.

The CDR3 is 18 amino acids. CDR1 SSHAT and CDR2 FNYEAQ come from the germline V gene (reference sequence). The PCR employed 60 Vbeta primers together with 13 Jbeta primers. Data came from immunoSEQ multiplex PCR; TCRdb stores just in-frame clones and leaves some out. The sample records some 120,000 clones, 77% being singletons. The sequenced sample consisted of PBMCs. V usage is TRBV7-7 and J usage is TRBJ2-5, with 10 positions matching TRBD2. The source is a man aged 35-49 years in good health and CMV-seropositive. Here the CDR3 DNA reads TGTGCTAGCAGCCGCACCCCTAGCGGGGGCCCCTACCAAGAGACCCAGTACTTC. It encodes CASSRTPSGGPYQETQYF.